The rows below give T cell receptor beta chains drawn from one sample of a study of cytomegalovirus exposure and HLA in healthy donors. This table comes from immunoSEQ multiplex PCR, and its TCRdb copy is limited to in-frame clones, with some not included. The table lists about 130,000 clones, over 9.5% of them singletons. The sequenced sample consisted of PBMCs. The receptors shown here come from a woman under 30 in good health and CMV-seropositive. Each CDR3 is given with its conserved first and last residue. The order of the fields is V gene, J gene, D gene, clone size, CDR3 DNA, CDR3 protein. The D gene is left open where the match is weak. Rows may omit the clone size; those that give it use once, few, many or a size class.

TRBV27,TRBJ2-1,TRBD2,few,TGTGCCAGCAGACTAGCGGGTTCTTACAATGAGCAGTTCTTC,CASRLAGSYNEQFF
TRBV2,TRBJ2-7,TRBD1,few,TGTGCCAGCACACAGGACAGGGGCTACGAGCAGTACTTC,CASTQDRGYEQYF
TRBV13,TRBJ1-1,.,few,TGTGCCAGCAGCTTAGGAGGAGAGATGAACACTGAAGCTTTCTTT,CASSLGGEMNTEAFF
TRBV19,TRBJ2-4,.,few,TGTGCCAGTAGTTACGGGGTCAAAAACATTCAGTACTTC,CASSYGVKNIQYF
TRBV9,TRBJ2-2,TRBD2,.,TGTGCCAGTGGTCTAGCGGCCACCGGGGAGCTGTTTTTT,CASGLAATGELFF
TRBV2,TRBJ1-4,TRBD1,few,TGTGCCAGCAGCGTAGACAGGGCATCCGAAAAACTGTTTTTT,CASSVDRASEKLFF
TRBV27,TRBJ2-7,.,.,TGTGCCAGCCGGGGGACGGGCTTCGAGCAGTACTTC,CASRGTGFEQYF
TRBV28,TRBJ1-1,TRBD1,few,TGTGCCAGCAGCTTCCCGGGACAGGGAAGGTATGAAGCTTTCTTT,CASSFPGQGRYEAFF
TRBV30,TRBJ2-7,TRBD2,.,TGTGCCTGGAGTTTGACTAGCCGGGAGCAGTACTTC,CAWSLTSREQYF
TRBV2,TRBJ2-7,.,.,TGTGCCAGCAGTGTACAGTTCTACGAGCAGTACTTC,CASSVQFYEQYF
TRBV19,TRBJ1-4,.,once,TGTGCCAGTAGTATATTCGGGGGGACTGCAACTAATGAAAAACTGTTTTTT,CASSIFGGTATNEKLFF
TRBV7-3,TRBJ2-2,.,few,TGTGCCAGCAGCTTAACCGGGACAACCGGGGAGCTGTTTTTT,CASSLTGTTGELFF
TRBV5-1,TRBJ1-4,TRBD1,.,TGCGCCAGCAGCTCTGGACAGGCGAATGAAAAACTGTTTTTT,CASSSGQANEKLFF
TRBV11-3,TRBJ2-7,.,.,TGTGCCAGCAGCGCGGGAAGCGAGCAGTACTTC,CASSAGSEQYF
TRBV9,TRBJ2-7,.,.,TGTGCCAGCAGCGTAGCTCACTCTTCAAATTACGAGCAGTACTTC,CASSVAHSSNYEQYF
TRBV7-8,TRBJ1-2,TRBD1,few,TGTGCCAGCCAGGGGGCGCCGGACTATGGCTACACCTTC,CASQGAPDYGYTF
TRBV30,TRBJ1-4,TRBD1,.,TGTGCCTGGAGTGTATCCCATAGCAGGGGGGAAAAACTGTTTTTT,CAWSVSHSRGEKLFF
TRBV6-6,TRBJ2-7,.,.,TGTGCCAGCAGTTACCCCAGCTCCTACGAGCAGTACTTC,CASSYPSSYEQYF
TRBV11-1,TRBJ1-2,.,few,TGCACAACGCGTGGACAAGGAGATGGCTACACCTTC,CTTRGQGDGYTF
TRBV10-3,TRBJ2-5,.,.,TGTGCCAGCGCAACTCGGGAGTTGGGAGTTTTGGGAGAGACCCAGTACTTC,CASATRELGVLGETQYF
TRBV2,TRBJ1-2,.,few,TGTGCCAGCGACGACAGTTTTAATGACTACACCTTC,CASDDSFNDYTF
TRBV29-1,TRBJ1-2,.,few,TGCAGCGTTACAGAGGGATGGCACACCTTC,CSVTEGWHTF
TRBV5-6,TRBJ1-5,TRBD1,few,TGTGCCAGTGGGACAGGTCCCAATCAGCCCCAGCATTTT,CASGTGPNQPQHF
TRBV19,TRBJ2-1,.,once,TGTGCCAGCGCGTCCCGGGACTTGGGCGAAGAGCAGTTCTTC,CASASRDLGEEQFF
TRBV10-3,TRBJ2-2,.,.,TGTGCCATCAAGGGGGGCCCCACTCGGGGGGACACCGGGGAGCTGTTTTTT,CAIKGGPTRGDTGELFF
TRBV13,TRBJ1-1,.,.,TGTGCCAGCAGCTTAGCAGGGCCTACTGAAGCTTTCTTT,CASSLAGPTEAFF
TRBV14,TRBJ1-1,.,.,TGTGCCAGCAGCCAATCCGGGAACACTGAAGCTTTCTTT,CASSQSGNTEAFF
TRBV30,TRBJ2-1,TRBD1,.,TGTGCCTGGAGTACAGGGGGTTACAATGAGCAGTTCTTC,CAWSTGGYNEQFF
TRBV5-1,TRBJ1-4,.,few,TGCGCCAGCAGCTTGGGTTTAGGGGCCAAAGAAAAACTGTTTTTT,CASSLGLGAKEKLFF
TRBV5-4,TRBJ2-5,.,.,TGTGCCAGCAGCTTGCTCCGGGGTTTTGAGGAGACCCAGTACTTC,CASSLLRGFEETQYF
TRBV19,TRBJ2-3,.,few,TGTGCCAGTAGTATTACAGATGCGCAGTATTTT,CASSITDAQYF
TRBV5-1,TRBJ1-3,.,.,TGCGCCAGCAGCTTGCGAGGCGGTGGAAACACCATATATTTT,CASSLRGGGNTIYF
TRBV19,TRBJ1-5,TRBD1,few,TGTGCCAGTAGTATTACACCGGGACAGGGGGCAGTCCTGCCCCAGCATTTT,CASSITPGQGAVLPQHF
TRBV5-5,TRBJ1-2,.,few,TGTGCCAGCAGCTTGACAGGCGCCGATAACTATGGCTACACCTTC,CASSLTGADNYGYTF
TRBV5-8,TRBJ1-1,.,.,TGTGCCAGCAGGTTCAGGAACACTGAAGCTTTCTTT,CASRFRNTEAFF
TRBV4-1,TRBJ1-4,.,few,TGCGCCAGCAGCCAAGGGCCACCCGCAACTAATGAAAAACTGTTTTTT,CASSQGPPATNEKLFF
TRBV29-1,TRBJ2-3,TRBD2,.,TGCAGCATGGGGACTAGATTGACAGATACGCAGTATTTT,CSMGTRLTDTQYF
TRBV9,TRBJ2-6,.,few,TGTGCCAGCAGCACCACAGGGTCTGGGGCCAACGTCCTGACTTTC,CASSTTGSGANVLTF
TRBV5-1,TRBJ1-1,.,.,TGCGCCAGCAGCTTGGAAGCGCGGACTGAAGCTTTCTTT,CASSLEARTEAFF
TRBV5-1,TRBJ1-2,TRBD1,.,TGCGCCAGCAGTGTGGACAGGGGTAGTTTGGGAGGCTACACCTTC,CASSVDRGSLGGYTF